This TCR beta chain was obtained from a study of T-cell memory formation after mild COVID-19. TCRdb used MiXCR to reprocess the 5' RACE reads, holding one entry per CDR3 protein. In the table there are roughly 42,000 distinct CDR3 sequences, roughly 7.2% of which are singletons. CDR3 length: 13 amino acids. Germline V gene sequence: CDR1 SGDLS, CDR2 YYNGEE. Trimming stripped 3 bases from V and 1 base from J, with 7 bases between. In its sample, this clonotype was seen many times. J is TRBJ2-5 and V is TRBV9; D is possibly TRBD1 or TRBD2 (5 bases each). The sample was PBMCs or a T cell subset sorted from them (not recorded which). The source is a young man who had mild COVID-19 (a few samples of this study predate the infection). Cell type and time point are not known. The CDR3 sequence: CASSGGTQETQYF. The DNA of the CDR3 is TGTGCCAGCAGCGGGGGGACCCAAGAGACCCAGTACTTC.